Sequencing of this TCR beta chain was carried out in a study of blood T cell repertoires in COVID-19 (dated by TCRdb to the early 2020s). Background on the whole study: Samples covering the acute and convalescent phases of COVID-19 were provided by collaborators in the United States, Italy and Spain. The material from the prospective study consisted of cDNA or gDNA derived from T cells, B-cell-depleted T cells, or PBMCs. Deeply sampled blood TCRbeta repertoires from subjects exposed to, actively infected with, or recovered from COVID-19 were included in the dataset. The repertoires were released in a freely available public database intended as a resource for research on the immune response to SARS-CoV-2. Samples came from the ongoing ImmuneRACE study (first 160 participants) plus 1,254 subjects from 6 global collaborators. Nearly every sample came with metadata listing a de-identified subject ID, COVID-19 status, age in years and sex. Where available, HLA class I and class II types were obtained from metadata supplied by the sample provider rather than from assay-based typing. The research as a whole found: The amount of clinical and demographic metadata varied by source and participant and was provided uncurated.

The CDR3 has 12 amino acids, counting the end cysteine and phenylalanine. Only CDR3 DNA is held: 36 bases, read in frame from base 1. Trimming costs V 3 bases and J 10 bases, and their ends lie 10 bases apart. From a lookup of the germline V gene (reference sequence), CDR1 and CDR2 are LNHDA and SQIVND. TCRbeta CDR3 regions were amplified from genomic DNA by means of the immunoSEQ Assay, a bias-controlled multiplex PCR. The paper's data handling went like this. Within the assay, amplification of reference gene primers was used to estimate how many nucleated cells each sample contained. Sequence reads were collapsed and filtered to measure the absolute abundance of every unique TCRbeta CDR3 rearrangement. For each sample, productive Simpson clonality was calculated by taking the square root of Simpson's diversity index across productive rearrangements. What TCRdb holds here is the immuneACCESS table cut down to in-frame rearrangements. Part of the clones is not present; checked against another copy, under half of the missing clones reflect an unresolved V gene, and the others are unexplained. D and trimming come from the DNA, and the V and J calls and clone size come from that table. The sample yields roughly 250,000 clones; around nine tenths were counted once. The ten largest clones represent about 0.8% of the sample.

On this clone: Its antigen has not been determined. Nothing much larger sits one base from this clone, and base qualities are not available.

Whole blood was collected in K2EDTA tubes by collaborating institutions according to the institutions' own protocols. For TCRbeta analysis, collaborators shipped samples as frozen whole blood, isolated PBMCs, or DNA extracted from either of those sample types. This TCR derives from a man younger than 40 with acute or convalescent COVID-19. Sequenced input: peripheral blood. Rearrangement joined TRBV19 to TRBJ2-1; possibly the D gene is TRBD1, per 5 matching bases. The DNA is TGTGCCAGTAGTATTCCAGGGTACGAGCAGTTCTTC. Its translation is CASSIPGYEQFF.